Here is one T cell receptor beta chain with its context. This sample was taken from a study of blood T cell repertoires in COVID-19. Study-wide context: Collection of acute and convalescent COVID-19 samples took place in the United States, Italy and Spain. PBMCs, B-cell-depleted T cells, or T cells were the source of the cDNA or gDNA that made up the material.

In the original workflow: Reference gene primer amplification gave estimated nucleated cell counts. Libraries were prepared by immunoSEQ multiplex PCR; TCRdb keeps only in-frame clonotypes and omits some of them. The V and J calls and the clone size are those of that table, but D and trimming were determined from the DNA. The sample shows 120,000 to 150,000 clones, roughly 86% of them seen only once. The CDR3 is 14 residues long. The V end was cut by 4 bases, the J end by 5 bases, with 10 bases between. Germline CDR1 SGDLS, CDR2 YYNGEE. The origin of this receptor is a woman aged 45-65 years with acute or convalescent COVID-19. Material: peripheral blood. The genes are TRBV9 and TRBJ1-6; D is possibly TRBD1 (5 bases). CDR3 DNA: TGTGCCAGCAGCCAGGCACAGGATAATTCACCCCTCCACTTT. It encodes CASSQAQDNSPLHF.